This T cell receptor (beta chain) was recovered during a study of blood T cell repertoires in COVID-19. As for the study in general: Researchers got acute and convalescent COVID-19 samples from the United States, Italy and Spain. From T cells, B-cell-depleted T cells, or PBMCs came the material, which was cDNA or gDNA.

The V gene lost 5 bases and the J gene lost 5 bases, with 14 bases spanning the gap. Germline CDR1 is SGHRS and CDR2 is YFSETQ. CDR3 length: 15 amino acids. Authors' methods: Reference gene primer amplification in the assay estimated nucleated cell counts. Generated by immunoSEQ multiplex PCR, the TCRdb table keeps only in-frame clones and is missing some. V and J calls and clone size come straight from that table; D and trimming were deduced from the DNA. The sample carries some 100,000 clones, approximately 92% recorded once. The sequencing input was peripheral blood. The rearrangement links TRBV5-1 to TRBJ1-6; no clear D gene. The sequence was collected from a man in his fifties or sixties with active COVID-19. CDR3 region: CASSPKGANNSPLHF. The CDR3 DNA follows: TGCGCCAGCAGTCCCAAGGGAGCGAATAATTCACCCCTCCACTTT.